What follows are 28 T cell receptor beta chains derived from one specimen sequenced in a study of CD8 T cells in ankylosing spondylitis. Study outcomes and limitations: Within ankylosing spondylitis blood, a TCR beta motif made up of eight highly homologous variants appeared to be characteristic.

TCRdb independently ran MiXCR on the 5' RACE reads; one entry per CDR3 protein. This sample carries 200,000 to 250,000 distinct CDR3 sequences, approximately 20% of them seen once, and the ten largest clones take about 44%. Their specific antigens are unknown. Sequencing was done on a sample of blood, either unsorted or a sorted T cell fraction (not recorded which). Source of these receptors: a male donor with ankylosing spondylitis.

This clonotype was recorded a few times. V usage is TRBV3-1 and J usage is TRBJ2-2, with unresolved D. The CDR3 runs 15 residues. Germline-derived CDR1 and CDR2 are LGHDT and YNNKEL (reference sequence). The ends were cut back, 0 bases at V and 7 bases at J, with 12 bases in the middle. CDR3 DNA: TGTGCCAGCAGCCAAGAAGTAAGAGCCGGCGGGGAGCTGTTTTTT. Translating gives CASSQEVRAGGELFF.

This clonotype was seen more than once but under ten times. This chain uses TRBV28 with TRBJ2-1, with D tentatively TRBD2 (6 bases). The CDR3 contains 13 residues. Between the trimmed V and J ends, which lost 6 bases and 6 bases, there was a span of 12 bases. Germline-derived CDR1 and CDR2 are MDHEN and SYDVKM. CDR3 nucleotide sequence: TGTGCCAGCAGCTCCGGGGACTCCAATGAGCAGTTCTTC. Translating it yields CASSSGDSNEQFF. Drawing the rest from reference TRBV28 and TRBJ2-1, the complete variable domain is DVKVTQSSRYLVKRTGEKVFLECVQDMDHENMFWYRQDPGLGLRLIYFSYDVKMKEKGDIPEGYSVSREKKERFSLILESASTNQTSMYLCASSSGDSNEQFFGPGTRLTVL.

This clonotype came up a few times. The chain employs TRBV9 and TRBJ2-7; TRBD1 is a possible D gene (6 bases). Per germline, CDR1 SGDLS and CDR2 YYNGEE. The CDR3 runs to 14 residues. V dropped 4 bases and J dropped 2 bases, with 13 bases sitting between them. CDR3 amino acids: CASSPRDTAYEQYF. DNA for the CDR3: TGTGCCAGCAGCCCTCGGGACACCGCCTACGAGCAGTACTTC.

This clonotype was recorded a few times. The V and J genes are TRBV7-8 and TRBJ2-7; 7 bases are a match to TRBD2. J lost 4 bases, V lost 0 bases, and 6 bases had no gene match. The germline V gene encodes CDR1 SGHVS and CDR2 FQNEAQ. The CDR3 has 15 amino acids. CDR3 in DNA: TGTGCCAGCAGCTTAGCGGAGGCGGGGGATTACGAGCAGTACTTC. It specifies CASSLAEAGDYEQYF.

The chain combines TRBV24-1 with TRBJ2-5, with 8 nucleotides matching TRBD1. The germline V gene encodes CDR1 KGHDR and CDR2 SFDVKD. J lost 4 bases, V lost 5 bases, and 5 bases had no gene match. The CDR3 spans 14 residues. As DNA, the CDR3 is TGTGCCACCAGTGGAGGAGACAGGGGAGAGACCCAGTACTTC. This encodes CATSGGDRGETQYF.

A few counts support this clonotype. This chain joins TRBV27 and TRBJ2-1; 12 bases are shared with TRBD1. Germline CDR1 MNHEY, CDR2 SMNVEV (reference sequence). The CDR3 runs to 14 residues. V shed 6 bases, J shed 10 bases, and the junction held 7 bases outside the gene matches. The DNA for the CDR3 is TGTGCCAGCAGACGGGACAGGGGGCTGCGGGAGCAGTTCTTC. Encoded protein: CASRRDRGLREQFF.

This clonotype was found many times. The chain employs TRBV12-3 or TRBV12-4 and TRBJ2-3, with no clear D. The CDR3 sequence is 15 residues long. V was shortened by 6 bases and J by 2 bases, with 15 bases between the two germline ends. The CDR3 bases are TGTGCCAGCAGCACCGGCAACCCTTCCACAGATACGCAGTATTTT. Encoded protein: CASSTGNPSTDTQYF.

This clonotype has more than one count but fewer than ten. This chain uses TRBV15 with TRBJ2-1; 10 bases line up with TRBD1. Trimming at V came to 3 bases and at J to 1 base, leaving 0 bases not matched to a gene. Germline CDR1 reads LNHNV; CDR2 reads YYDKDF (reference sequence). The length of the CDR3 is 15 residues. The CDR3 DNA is TGTGCCACCAGCAGGGGACAGGGGTCCTACAATGAGCAGTTCTTC. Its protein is CATSRGQGSYNEQFF.

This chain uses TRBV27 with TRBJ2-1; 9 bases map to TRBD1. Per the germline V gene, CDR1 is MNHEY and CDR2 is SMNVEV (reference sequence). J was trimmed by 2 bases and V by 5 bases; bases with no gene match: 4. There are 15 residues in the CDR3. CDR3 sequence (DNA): TGTGCCAGCAGTGAAGGGACAGGGACCTACAATGAGCAGTTCTTC. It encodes CASSEGTGTYNEQFF.

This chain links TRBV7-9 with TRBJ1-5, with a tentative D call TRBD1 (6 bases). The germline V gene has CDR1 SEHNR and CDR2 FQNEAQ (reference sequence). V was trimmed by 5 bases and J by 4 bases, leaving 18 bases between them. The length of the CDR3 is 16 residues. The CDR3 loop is CASSPTGPHENQPQHF. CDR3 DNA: TGTGCCAGCAGCCCGACAGGACCTCATGAGAATCAGCCCCAGCATTTT.

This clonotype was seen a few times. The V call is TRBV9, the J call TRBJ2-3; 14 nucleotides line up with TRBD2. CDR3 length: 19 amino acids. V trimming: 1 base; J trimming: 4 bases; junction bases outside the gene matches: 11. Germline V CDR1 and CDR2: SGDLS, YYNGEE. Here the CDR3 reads CASSVTGTSGGRGPDTQYF. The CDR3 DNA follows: TGTGCCAGCAGCGTAACCGGGACTAGCGGGGGCCGGGGGCCAGATACGCAGTATTTT.

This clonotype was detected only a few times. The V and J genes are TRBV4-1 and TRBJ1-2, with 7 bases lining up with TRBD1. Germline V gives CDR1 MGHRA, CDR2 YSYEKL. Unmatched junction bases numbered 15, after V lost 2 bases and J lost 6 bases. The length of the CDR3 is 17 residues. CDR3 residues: CASSQLPDRESTNGYTF. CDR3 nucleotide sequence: TGCGCCAGCAGCCAACTCCCAGACAGGGAATCAACGAATGGCTACACCTTC.

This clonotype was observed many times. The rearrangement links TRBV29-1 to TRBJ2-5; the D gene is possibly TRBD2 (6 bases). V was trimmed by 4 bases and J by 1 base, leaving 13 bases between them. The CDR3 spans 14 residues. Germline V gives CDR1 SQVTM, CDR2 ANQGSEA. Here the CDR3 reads CSVGGVDSQETQYF. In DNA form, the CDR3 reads TGCAGCGTTGGGGGGGTGGACTCCCAAGAGACCCAGTACTTC.

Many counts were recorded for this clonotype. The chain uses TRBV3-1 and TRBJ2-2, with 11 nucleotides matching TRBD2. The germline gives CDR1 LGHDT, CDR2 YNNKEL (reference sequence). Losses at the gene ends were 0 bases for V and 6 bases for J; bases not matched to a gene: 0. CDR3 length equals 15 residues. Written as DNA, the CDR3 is TGTGCCAGCAGCCAAGATAGCGGGGGGGCCGGGGAGCTGTTTTTT. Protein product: CASSQDSGGAGELFF. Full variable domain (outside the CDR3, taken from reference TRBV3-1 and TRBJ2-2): DTAVSQTPKYLVTQMGNDKSIKCEQNLGHDTMYWYKQDSKKFLKIMFSYNNKELIINETVPNRFSPKSPDKAHLNLHINSLELGDSAVYFCASSQDSGGAGELFFGEGSRLTVL.

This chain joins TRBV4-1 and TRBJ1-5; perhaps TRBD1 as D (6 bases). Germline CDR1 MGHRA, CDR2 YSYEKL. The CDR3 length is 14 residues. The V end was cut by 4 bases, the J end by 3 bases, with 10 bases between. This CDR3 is CASSPTGINQPQHF. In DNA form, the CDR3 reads TGCGCCAGCAGCCCTACAGGGATCAATCAGCCCCAGCATTTT.

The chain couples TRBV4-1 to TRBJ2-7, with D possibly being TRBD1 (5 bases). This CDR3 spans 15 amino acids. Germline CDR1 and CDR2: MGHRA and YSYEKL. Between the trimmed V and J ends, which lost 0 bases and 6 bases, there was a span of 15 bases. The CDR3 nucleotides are TGCGCCAGCAGCCAAGATGGCCAGGGAAGTGTCGAGCAGTACTTC. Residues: CASSQDGQGSVEQYF.

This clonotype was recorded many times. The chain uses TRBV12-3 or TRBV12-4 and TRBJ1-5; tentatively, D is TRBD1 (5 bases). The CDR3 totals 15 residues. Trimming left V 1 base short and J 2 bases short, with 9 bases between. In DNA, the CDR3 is TGTGCCAGCAGTTTAGGGGGGTTGGGCAATCAGCCCCAGCATTTT. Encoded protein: CASSLGGLGNQPQHF.

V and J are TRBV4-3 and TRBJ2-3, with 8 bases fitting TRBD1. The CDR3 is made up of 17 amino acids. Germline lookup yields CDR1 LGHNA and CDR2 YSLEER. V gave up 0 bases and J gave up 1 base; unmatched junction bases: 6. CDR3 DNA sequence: TGCGCCAGCAGCCAAGATCTCGGGACAGGCCGCACAGATACGCAGTATTTT. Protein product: CASSQDLGTGRTDTQYF.

The CDR3 bases are TGTGCCAGCAGCCACGAACGGCTGCGGAGTGAGCAGTTCTTC. It encodes CASSHERLRSEQFF. The chain recombines TRBV6-2 or TRBV6-3 with TRBJ2-1, with D unclear. The CDR3 runs to 14 residues. Trimming stripped 6 bases from V and 9 bases from J, with 18 bases between. Germline values: CDR1 MNHEY, CDR2 SVGEGT.

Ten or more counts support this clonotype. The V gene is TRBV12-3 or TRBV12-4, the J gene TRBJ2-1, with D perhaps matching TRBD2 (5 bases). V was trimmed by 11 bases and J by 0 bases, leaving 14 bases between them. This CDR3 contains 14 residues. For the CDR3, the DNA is TGTGCCGAGCGGCCGGACCCCTCCTACAATGAGCAGTTCTTC. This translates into CAERPDPSYNEQFF.

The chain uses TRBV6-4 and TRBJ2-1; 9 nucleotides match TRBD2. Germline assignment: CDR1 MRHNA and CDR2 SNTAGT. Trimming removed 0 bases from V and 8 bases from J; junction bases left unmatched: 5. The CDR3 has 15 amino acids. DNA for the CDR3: TGTGCCAGCAGTGACTCGGCGGGGGGGTCGGATGAGCAGTTCTTC. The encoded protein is CASSDSAGGSDEQFF.

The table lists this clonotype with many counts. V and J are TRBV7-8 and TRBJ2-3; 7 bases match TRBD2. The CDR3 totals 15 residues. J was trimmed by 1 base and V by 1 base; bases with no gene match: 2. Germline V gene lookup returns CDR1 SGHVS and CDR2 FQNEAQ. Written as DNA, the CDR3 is TGTGCCAGCAGCTTAGGGCTAGCGGGCACAGATACGCAGTATTTT. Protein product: CASSLGLAGTDTQYF.

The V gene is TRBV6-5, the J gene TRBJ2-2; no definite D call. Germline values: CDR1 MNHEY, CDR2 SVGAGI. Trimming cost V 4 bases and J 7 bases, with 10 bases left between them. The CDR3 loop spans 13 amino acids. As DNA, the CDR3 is TGTGCCAGCAGTTTCAACACCGGCGGGGAGCTGTTTTTT. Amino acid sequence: CASSFNTGGELFF.

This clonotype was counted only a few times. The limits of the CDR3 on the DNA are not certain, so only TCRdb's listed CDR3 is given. The CDR3 region is CASWGTGSYEQYF. The chain joins TRBV21-1 to TRBJ2-7; the DNA was not used to check the table's D call, TRBD1. TRBV21-1 is termed a pseudogene. The CDR3 totals 13 residues, both ends included.

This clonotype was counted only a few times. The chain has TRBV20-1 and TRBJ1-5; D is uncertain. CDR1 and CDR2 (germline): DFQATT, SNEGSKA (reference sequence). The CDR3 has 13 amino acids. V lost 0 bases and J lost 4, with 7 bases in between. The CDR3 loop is CSARDLGNQPQHF. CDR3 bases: TGCAGTGCTAGAGATCTGGGGAATCAGCCCCAGCATTTT.

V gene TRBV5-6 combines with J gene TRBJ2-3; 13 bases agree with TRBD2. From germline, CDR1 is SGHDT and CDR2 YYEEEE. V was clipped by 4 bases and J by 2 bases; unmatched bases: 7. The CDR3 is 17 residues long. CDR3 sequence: CASSPEGTSGTTDTQYF. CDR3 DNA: TGTGCCAGCAGCCCGGAGGGGACTAGCGGGACCACAGATACGCAGTATTTT.

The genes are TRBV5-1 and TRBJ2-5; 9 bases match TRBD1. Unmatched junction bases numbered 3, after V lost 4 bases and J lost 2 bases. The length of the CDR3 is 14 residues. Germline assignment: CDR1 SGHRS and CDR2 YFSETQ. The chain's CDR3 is CASSGGQGQETQYF. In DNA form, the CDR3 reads TGCGCCAGCAGCGGAGGACAGGGGCAAGAGACCCAGTACTTC.

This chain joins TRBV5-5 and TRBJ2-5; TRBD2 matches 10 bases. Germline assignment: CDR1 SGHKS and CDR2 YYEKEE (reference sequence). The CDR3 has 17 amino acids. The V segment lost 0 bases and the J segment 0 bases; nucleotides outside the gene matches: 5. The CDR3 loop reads CASSLVGLAVYQETQYF. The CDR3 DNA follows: TGTGCCAGCAGCTTGGTCGGACTAGCGGTTTACCAAGAGACCCAGTACTTC.